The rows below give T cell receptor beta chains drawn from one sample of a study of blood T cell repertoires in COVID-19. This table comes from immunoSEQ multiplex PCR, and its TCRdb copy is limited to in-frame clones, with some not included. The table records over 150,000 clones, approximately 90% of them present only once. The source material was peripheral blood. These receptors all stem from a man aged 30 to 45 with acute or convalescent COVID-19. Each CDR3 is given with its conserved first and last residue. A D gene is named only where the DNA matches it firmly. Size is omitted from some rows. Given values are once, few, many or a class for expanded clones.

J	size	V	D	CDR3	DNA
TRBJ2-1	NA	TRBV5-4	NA	CASSTTLLNEQFF	TGTGCCAGCAGCACCACCCTACTCAATGAGCAGTTCTTC
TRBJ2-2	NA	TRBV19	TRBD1	CASRGGGITGTGRVTGELFF	TGTGCCAGTAGAGGGGGCGGAATTACCGGGACAGGGAGGGTCACCGGGGAGCTGTTTTTT
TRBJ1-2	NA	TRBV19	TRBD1	CASSTGGPSNYGYTF	TGTGCCAGTAGTACAGGGGGACCTTCTAACTATGGCTACACCTTC
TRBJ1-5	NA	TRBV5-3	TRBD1	CAREQGAQPQHF	TGTGCCAGGGAACAGGGGGCCCAGCCCCAGCATTTT
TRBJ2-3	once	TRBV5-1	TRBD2	CASSLVSGSDTQYF	TGCGCCAGCAGCTTAGTTAGCGGGAGTGATACGCAGTATTTT
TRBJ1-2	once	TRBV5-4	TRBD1	CASSLGSGGAYGYTF	TGTGCCAGCAGCTTGGGTTCAGGGGGCGCTTATGGCTACACCTTC
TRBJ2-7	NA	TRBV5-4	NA	CASSSGQRSYEQYF	TGTGCCAGCAGCTCTGGACAGCGATCCTACGAGCAGTACTTC
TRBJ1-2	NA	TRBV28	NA	CASSLISGQGGGYTF	TGTGCCAGCAGTTTAATTAGTGGGCAGGGTGGTGGCTACACCTTC
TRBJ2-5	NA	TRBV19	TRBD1	CASSISGRQGARRETQYF	TGTGCCAGTAGTATTTCGGGACGCCAGGGGGCCCGCCGAGAGACCCAGTACTTC
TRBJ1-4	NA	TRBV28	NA	CASSGNLGEKLFF	TGTGCCAGCAGCGGGAATCTGGGAGAAAAACTGTTTTTT
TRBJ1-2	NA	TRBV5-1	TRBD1	CASSLGTGGVLGYTF	TGCGCCAGCAGCTTGGGTACAGGGGGAGTATTAGGCTACACCTTC
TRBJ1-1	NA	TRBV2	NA	CARVAPESPEAFF	TGTGCCAGGGTGGCCCCAGAATCCCCAGAAGCTTTCTTT
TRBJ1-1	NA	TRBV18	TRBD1	CASSMDRANTEAFF	TGTGCCAGCTCAATGGACAGGGCGAACACTGAAGCTTTCTTT
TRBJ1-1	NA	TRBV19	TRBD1	CASSNRGQGTEAFF	TGTGCCAGTAGTAACCGGGGACAGGGGACTGAAGCTTTCTTT
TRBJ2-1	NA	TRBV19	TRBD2	CASRTGTSGRDEQFF	TGTGCCAGTAGGACAGGGACTAGCGGGAGGGATGAGCAGTTCTTC
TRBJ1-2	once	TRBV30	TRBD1	CAWSGTGGDGYTF	TGTGCCTGGAGTGGGACAGGGGGGGATGGCTACACCTTC
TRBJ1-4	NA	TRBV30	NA	CAWSGGQRLFF	TGTGCCTGGAGTGGCGGGCAAAGACTGTTTTTT
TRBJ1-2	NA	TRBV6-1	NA	CASREPLQSLNYGYTF	TGTGCCAGCAGGGAACCATTACAGAGCCTTAACTATGGCTACACCTTC
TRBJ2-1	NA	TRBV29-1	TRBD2	CSVDRLAGVSYNEQFF	TGCAGCGTTGACCGACTAGCGGGAGTTTCCTACAATGAGCAGTTCTTC
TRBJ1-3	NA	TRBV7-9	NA	CASTGDGNTIYF	TGTGCCAGCACCGGAGACGGAAACACCATATATTTT
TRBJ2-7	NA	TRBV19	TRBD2	CASSIGGSGSREQYF	TGTGCCAGTAGTATAGGGGGTAGCGGGTCACGCGAGCAGTACTTC
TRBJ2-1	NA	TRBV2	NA	CASSGWFGTSSYNEQFF	TGTGCCAGCAGTGGCTGGTTCGGGACTTCATCCTACAATGAGCAGTTCTTC
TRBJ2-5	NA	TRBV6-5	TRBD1	CASSSIAPGQGETQYF	TGTGCCAGCAGTTCGATTGCCCCGGGACAGGGGGAGACCCAGTACTTC
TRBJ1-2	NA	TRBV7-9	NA	CASSLGQLYGYTF	TGTGCCAGCAGCCTCGGACAGCTATATGGCTACACCTTC
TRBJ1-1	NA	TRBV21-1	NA	CASSKWTGGTEAFF	TGTGCCAGCAGCAAGTGGACAGGGGGCACTGAAGCTTTCTTT
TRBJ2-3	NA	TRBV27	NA	CASSTRTDTQYF	TGTGCCAGCAGTACACGAACAGATACGCAGTATTTT
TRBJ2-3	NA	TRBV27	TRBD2	CASSLDSGGWNTQYF	TGTGCCAGCAGTTTGGATAGCGGGGGGTGGAATACGCAGTATTTT
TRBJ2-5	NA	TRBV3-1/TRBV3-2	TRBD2	CASSPRGGWREETQYF	TGTGCCAGCAGCCCCCGGGGAGGGTGGAGGGAAGAGACCCAGTACTTC
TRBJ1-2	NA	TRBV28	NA	CASSLTRPYGYTF	TGTGCCAGCAGTTTAACCAGGCCCTATGGCTACACCTTC
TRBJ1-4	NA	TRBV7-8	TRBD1	CASRRTGTGNEKLFF	TGTGCCAGCAGACGAACCGGGACAGGGAACGAAAAACTGTTTTTT
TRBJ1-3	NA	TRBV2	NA	CASTNRQLSGNTIYF	TGTGCCAGCACCAACCGACAGCTCTCTGGAAACACCATATATTTT